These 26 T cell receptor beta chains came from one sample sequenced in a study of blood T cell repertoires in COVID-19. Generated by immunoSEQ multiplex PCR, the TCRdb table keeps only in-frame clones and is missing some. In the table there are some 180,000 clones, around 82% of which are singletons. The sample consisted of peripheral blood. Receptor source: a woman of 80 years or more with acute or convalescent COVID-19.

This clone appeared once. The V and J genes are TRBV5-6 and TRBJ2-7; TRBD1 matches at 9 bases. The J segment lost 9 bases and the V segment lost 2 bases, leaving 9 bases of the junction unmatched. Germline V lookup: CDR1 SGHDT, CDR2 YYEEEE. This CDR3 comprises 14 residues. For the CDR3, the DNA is TGTGCCAGCAGCTTATCCGGGACAGGGTTCGGGCAGTACTTC. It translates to CASSLSGTGFGQYF.

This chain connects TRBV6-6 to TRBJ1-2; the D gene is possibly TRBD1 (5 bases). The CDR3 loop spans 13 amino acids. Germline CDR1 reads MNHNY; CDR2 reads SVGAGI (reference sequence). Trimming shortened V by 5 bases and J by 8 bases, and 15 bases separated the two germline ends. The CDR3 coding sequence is TGTGCCAGCAGTAACGACAGATTTATGGGCTACACCTTC. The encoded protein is CASSNDRFMGYTF.

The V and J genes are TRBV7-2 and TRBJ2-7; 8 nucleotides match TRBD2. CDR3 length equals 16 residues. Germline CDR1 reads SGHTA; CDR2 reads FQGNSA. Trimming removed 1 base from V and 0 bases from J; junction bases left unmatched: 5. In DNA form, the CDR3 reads TGTGCCAGCAGCTTAGGAGCGGGAGTGGTCTCCTACGAGCAGTACTTC. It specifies CASSLGAGVVSYEQYF.

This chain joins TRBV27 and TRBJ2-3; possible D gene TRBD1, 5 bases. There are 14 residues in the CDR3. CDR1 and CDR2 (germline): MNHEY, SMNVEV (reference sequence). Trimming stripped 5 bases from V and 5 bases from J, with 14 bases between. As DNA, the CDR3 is TGTGCCAGCAGTCGGGCAGTGGGGCAAGATACGCAGTATTTT. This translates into CASSRAVGQDTQYF.

CDR3 protein: CASSLERTGVSPLHF. The CDR3 DNA reads as TGTGCCAGCAGCTTAGAGCGGACAGGGGTATCACCCCTCCACTTT. The chain employs TRBV7-3 and TRBJ1-6; TRBD1 matches at 9 bases. This CDR3 is 15 amino acids long. CDR1 is SGHTA and CDR2 is FQGTGA in the germline V gene. With V trimmed by 2 bases and J by 10 bases, 6 bases remained unmatched.

The chain's CDR3 is CASSQDAGVDTGELFF. The CDR3 DNA is TGCGCCAGCAGCCAAGATGCGGGAGTGGACACCGGGGAGCTGTTTTTT. The J gene is TRBJ2-2, the V gene TRBV4-3; 7 positions agree with TRBD2. Germline V gives CDR1 LGHNA, CDR2 YSLEER. V was clipped by 0 bases and J by 3 bases; unmatched bases: 4. This CDR3 has 16 amino acids.

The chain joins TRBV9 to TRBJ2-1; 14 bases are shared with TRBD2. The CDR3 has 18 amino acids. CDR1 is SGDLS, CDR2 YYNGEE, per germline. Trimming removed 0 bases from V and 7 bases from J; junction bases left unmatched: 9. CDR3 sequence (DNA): TGTGCCAGCAGCGTAGTCCCGGGACTAGCGGGAGATGGAAATGAGCAGTTCTTC. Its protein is CASSVVPGLAGDGNEQFF. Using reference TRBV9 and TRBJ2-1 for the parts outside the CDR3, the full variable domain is DSGVTQTPKHLITATGQRVTLRCSPRSGDLSVYWYQQSLDQGLQFLIQYYNGEERAKGNILERFSAQQFPDLHSELNLSSLELGDSALYFCASSVVPGLAGDGNEQFFGPGTRLTVL.

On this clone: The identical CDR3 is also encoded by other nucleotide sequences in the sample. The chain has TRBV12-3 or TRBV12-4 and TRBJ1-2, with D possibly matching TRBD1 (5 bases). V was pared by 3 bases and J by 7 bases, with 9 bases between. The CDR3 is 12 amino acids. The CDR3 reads CASSLRRGGYTF. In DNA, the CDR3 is TGTGCCAGCAGTTTGAGAAGGGGTGGCTACACCTTC.

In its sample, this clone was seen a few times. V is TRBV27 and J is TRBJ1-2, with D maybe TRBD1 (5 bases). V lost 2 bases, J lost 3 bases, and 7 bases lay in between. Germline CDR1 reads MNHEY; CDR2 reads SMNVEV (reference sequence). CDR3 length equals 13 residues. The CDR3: CASSLGRDYGYTF. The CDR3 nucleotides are TGTGCCAGCAGTTTAGGCAGGGACTATGGCTACACCTTC.

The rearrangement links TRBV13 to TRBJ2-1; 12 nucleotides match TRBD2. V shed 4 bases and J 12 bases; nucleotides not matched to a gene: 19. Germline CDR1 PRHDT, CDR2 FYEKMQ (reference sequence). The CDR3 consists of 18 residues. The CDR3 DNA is TGTGCCAGCAGCTCCAACATCCGACTAGCGGGAGAACCTTATGTGCAGTTCTTC. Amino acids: CASSSNIRLAGEPYVQFF.

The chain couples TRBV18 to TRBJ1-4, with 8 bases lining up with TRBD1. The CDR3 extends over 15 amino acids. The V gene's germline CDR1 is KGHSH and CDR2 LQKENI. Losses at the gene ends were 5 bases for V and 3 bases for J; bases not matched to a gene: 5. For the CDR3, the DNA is TGTGCCAGCTCATCTTCGACAGGGGCTAATGAAAAACTGTTTTTT. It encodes CASSSSTGANEKLFF.

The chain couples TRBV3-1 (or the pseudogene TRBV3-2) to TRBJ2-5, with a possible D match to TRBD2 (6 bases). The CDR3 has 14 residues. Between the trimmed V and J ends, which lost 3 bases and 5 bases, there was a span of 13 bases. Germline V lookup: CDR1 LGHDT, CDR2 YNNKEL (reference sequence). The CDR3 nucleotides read TGTGCCAGCAGCCAGCAGGGAGGCGGGGAGACCCAGTACTTC. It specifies CASSQQGGGETQYF.

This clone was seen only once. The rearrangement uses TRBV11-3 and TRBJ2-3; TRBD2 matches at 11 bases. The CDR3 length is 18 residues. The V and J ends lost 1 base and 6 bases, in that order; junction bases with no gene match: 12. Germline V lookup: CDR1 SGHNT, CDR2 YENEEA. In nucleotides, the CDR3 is TGTGCCAGCAGCTTAGGACCCCTAGCGGGGGGTTTCTCCGATACGCAGTATTTT. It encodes CASSLGPLAGGFSDTQYF.

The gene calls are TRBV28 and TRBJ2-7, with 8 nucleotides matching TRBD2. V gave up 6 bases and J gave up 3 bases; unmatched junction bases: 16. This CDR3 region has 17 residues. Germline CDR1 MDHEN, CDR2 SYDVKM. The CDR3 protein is CASSRGLSSGFLYEQYF. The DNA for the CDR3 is TGTGCCAGCAGCCGAGGGTTGTCTAGCGGGTTTCTCTACGAGCAGTACTTC. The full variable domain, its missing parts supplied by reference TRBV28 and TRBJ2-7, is DVKVTQSSRYLVKRTGEKVFLECVQDMDHENMFWYRQDPGLGLRLIYFSYDVKMKEKGDIPEGYSVSREKKERFSLILESASTNQTSMYLCASSRGLSSGFLYEQYFGPGTRLTVT.

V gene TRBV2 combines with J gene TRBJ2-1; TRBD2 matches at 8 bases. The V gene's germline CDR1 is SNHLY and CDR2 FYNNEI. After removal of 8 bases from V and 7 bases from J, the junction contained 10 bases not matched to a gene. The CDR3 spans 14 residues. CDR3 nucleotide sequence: TGTGCCAGCGAGCGGGGGACTTCAGGTAATGAGCAGTTCTTC. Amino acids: CASERGTSGNEQFF.

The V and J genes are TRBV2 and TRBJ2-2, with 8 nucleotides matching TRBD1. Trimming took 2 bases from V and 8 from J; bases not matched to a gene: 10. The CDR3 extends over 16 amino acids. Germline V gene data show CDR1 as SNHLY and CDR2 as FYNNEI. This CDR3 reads CASSERAGGVGGELFF. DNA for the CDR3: TGTGCCAGCAGTGAAAGGGCAGGGGGCGTAGGAGGGGAGCTGTTTTTT. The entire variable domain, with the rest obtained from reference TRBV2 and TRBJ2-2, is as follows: EPEVTQTPSHQVTQMGQEVILRCVPISNHLYFYWYRQILGQKVEFLVSFYNNEISEKSEIFDDQFSVERPDGSNFTLKIRSTKLEDSAMYFCASSERAGGVGGELFFGEGSRLTVL.

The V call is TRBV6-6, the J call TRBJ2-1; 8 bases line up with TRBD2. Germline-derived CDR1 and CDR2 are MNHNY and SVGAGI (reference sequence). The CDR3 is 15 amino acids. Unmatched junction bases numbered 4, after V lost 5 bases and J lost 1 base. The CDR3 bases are TGTGCCAGCAGTCCCGGGACTAGATCCTACAATGAGCAGTTCTTC. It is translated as CASSPGTRSYNEQFF.

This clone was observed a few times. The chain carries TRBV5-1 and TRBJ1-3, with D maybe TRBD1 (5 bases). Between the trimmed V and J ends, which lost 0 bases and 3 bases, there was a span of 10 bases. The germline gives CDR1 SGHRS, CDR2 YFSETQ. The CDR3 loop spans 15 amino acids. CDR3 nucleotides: TGCGCCAGCAGCTTGGATGGGGCGCGTGGAAACACCATATATTTT. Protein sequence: CASSLDGARGNTIYF.

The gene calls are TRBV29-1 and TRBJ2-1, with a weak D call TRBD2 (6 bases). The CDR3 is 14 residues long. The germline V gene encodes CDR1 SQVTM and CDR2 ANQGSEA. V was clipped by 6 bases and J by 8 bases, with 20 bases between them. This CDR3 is CSVARGTSLYEQFF. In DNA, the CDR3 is TGCAGCGTCGCGAGAGGCACTAGCTTGTATGAGCAGTTCTTC.

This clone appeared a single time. CDR3 residues: CASSRTGNYGYTF. CDR3 in DNA: TGTGCCAGCAGTCGGACAGGGAACTATGGCTACACCTTC. The chain links TRBV6-2 or TRBV6-3 to TRBJ1-2; 8 bases match TRBD1. There are 13 residues in the CDR3. The V gene's germline CDR1 is MNHEY and CDR2 SVGEGT. V lost 5 bases, J lost 2 bases, and 1 base stayed unmatched.

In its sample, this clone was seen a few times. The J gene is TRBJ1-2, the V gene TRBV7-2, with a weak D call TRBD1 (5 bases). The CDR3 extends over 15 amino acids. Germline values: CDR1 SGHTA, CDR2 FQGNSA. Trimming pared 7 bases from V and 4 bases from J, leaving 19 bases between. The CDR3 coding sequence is TGTGCCAGCACCCACACCGGGGGGAAACTCTATGGCTACACCTTC. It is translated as CASTHTGGKLYGYTF.

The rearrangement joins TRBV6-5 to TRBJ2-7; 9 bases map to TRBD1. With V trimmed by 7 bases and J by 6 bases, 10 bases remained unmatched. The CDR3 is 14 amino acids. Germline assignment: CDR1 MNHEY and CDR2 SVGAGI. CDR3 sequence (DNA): TGTGCCAGCAAAGTACGGACAGGGGAAGGCGAGCAGTACTTC. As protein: CASKVRTGEGEQYF.

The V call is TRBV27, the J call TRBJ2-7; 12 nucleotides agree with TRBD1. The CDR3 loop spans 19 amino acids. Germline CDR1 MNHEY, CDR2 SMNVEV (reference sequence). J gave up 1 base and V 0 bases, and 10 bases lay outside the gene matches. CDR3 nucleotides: TGTGCCAGCAGTTTATCTGGGACAGGGGGCTGGGTTAGTTCCTACGAGCAGTACTTC. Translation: CASSLSGTGGWVSSYEQYF.

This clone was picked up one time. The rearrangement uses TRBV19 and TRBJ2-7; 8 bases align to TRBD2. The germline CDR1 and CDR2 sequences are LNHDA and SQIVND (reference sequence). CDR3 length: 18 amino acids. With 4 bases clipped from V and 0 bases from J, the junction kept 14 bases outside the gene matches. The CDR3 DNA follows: TGTGCCAGTAGTAGGGGGAGGAGTTCCGGGACTAGCTCCTACGAGCAGTACTTC. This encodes CASSRGRSSGTSSYEQYF.

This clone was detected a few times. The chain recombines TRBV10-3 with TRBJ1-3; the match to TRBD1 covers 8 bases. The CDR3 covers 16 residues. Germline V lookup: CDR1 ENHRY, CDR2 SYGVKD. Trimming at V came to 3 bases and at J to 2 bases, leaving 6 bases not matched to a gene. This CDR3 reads CAISEEQGAAGNTIYF. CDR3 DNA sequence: TGTGCCATCAGTGAAGAGCAGGGGGCTGCTGGAAACACCATATATTTT.

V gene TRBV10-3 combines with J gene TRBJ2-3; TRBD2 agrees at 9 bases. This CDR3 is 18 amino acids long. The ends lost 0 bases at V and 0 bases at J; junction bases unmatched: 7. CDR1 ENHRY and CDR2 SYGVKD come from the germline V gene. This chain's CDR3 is CAISESTSGTASTDTQYF. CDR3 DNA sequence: TGTGCCATCAGTGAGTCGACTAGCGGAACCGCTAGCACAGATACGCAGTATTTT.